Each of the 16 T cell receptor beta chains below was sequenced from the same sample in a study of T cell responses to AZD1222 COVID-19 vaccine. Produced via immunoSEQ multiplex PCR; TCRdb's table is partial and in-frame only. This table holds 80,000 to 100,000 clones, around 88% found once. This sample comprised peripheral blood, obtained 28 days after the second AZD1222 dose. The receptors shown here come from an adult who received the AZD1222 COVID-19 vaccine.

This chain's CDR3 is CASSPGGSRNSPLHF. CDR3 in DNA: TGTGCCAGCTCACCGGGAGGAAGTCGGAATTCACCCCTCCACTTT. The V call is TRBV18, the J call TRBJ1-6, with D unclear. This CDR3 region has 15 residues. V lost 3 bases and J 7 bases, leaving 13 bases between the germline ends. Germline CDR1 is KGHSH and CDR2 is LQKENI.

This chain uses TRBV5-8 with TRBJ2-4; TRBD1 matches at 9 bases. The CDR3 extends over 14 amino acids. V lost 4 bases, J lost 7 bases, and 6 bases stayed unmatched. The germline V gene encodes CDR1 SGHTS and CDR2 YDEGEE. The CDR3 sequence: CASSLGTGLNIQYF. CDR3 coding DNA: TGTGCCAGCAGCCTCGGGACAGGGTTGAACATTCAGTACTTC.

This sequence joins TRBV2 and TRBJ2-2; D possibly corresponds to TRBD1 (6 bases). This CDR3 region has 14 residues. CDR1 SNHLY and CDR2 FYNNEI come from the germline V gene. V dropped 5 bases and J dropped 5 bases, with 12 bases sitting between them. The CDR3 sequence is CASSHRVWTGELFF. In DNA form, the CDR3 reads TGTGCCAGCAGTCACAGGGTATGGACCGGGGAGCTGTTTTTT.

This chain joins TRBV6-9 and TRBJ1-5, with D possibly being TRBD1 (6 bases). Germline CDR1 is MNHGY and CDR2 is SVAAGI. This CDR3 contains 13 residues. Trimming cost V 10 bases and J 1 base, with 11 bases left between them. The CDR3 DNA reads as TGTGCCACCAGGGGTTTAAGCAATCAGCCCCAGCATTTT. Residues: CATRGLSNQPQHF.

This chain joins TRBV29-1 and TRBJ1-6; TRBD1 matches 7 bases. CDR1 is SQVTM and CDR2 is ANQGSEA in the germline V gene. The CDR3 spans 13 residues. Trimming cost V 5 bases and J 6 bases; bases outside gene matches: 4. CDR3 loop: CSVQGGSNSPLHF. Here the CDR3 DNA reads TGCAGCGTTCAGGGGGGATCTAATTCACCCCTCCACTTT.

The chain recombines TRBV7-2 with TRBJ1-1; D call uncertain. The CDR3 loop spans 14 amino acids. Germline loops: CDR1 SGHTA, CDR2 FQGNSA. Trimming took 8 bases from V and 3 from J, leaving 16 bases between them. CDR3 residues: CASSPAARDTEAFF. The CDR3 nucleotides are TGTGCCAGCTCGCCGGCGGCTCGAGACACTGAAGCTTTCTTT.

This rearrangement joins TRBV7-3 to TRBJ2-2; D is undetermined. The V end was cut by 2 bases, the J end by 5 bases, with 12 bases between. This CDR3 region has 15 residues. Germline V gene data show CDR1 as SGHTA and CDR2 as FQGTGA. DNA for the CDR3: TGTGCCAGCAGCTTAGGGTCCAGATGGACCGGGGAGCTGTTTTTT. It specifies CASSLGSRWTGELFF.

V gene TRBV7-9 combines with J gene TRBJ2-5; 8 nucleotides line up with TRBD1. V shed 5 bases, J shed 4 bases, and the junction held 9 bases outside the gene matches. Per germline, CDR1 SEHNR and CDR2 FQNEAQ (reference sequence). This CDR3 has 15 residues. The CDR3 reads CASSLGQGARETQYF. As DNA, the CDR3 is TGTGCCAGCAGCCTCGGGCAGGGGGCTCGAGAGACCCAGTACTTC. The variable domain in full, with the rest retrieved from reference TRBV7-9 and TRBJ2-5, is DTGVSQNPRHKITKRGQNVTFRCDPISEHNRLYWYRQTLGQGPEFLTYFQNEAQLEKSRLLSDRFSAERPKGSFSTLEIQRTEQGDSAMYLCASSLGQGARETQYFGPGTRLLVL.

V usage is TRBV2 and J usage is TRBJ1-2; maybe TRBD1 (6 bases). Trimming took 9 bases from V and 7 from J, leaving 21 bases between them. This CDR3 region has 14 residues. CDR1 SNHLY and CDR2 FYNNEI come from the germline V gene. The CDR3 is CASTPGQSYGGYTF. CDR3 DNA sequence: TGTGCCAGTACTCCGGGACAATCGTATGGTGGCTACACCTTC.

This clone appeared a few times. This chain joins TRBV30 and TRBJ2-5; D gene uncertain. This CDR3 is 14 amino acids long. Per germline, CDR1 GTSNPN and CDR2 SVGIG (reference sequence). The germline V and J ends were trimmed by 3 bases and 4 bases, with 15 bases remaining between them. CDR3 DNA: TGTGCCTGGAGCGGTGACGCTCCCGGAGAGACCCAGTACTTC. The encoded protein is CAWSGDAPGETQYF.

The V call is TRBV18, the J call TRBJ2-7, with D perhaps assigned TRBD1 or TRBD2 (5 bases each). V lost 3 bases and J lost 2, with 11 bases in between. This CDR3 has 14 residues. The germline gives CDR1 KGHSH, CDR2 LQKENI. CDR3 loop: CASSPRVGPYEQYF. The DNA for the CDR3 is TGTGCCAGCTCACCTCGAGTGGGACCCTACGAGCAGTACTTC.

This clone was recorded a few times. The CDR3, as DNA: TGTGCCAGCAGCTCCTCTAGCGGGGGGGTCGCAGATACGCAGTATTTT. Translating it yields CASSSSSGGVADTQYF. This chain uses TRBV7-9 with TRBJ2-3, with TRBD2 identical over 12 bases. The trim removed 4 bases at V and 4 bases at J, leaving 6 bases unmatched. The CDR3 totals 16 residues. Germline lookup yields CDR1 SEHNR and CDR2 FQNEAQ (reference sequence).

The chain recombines TRBV7-2 with TRBJ1-2; D perhaps matches TRBD1 (6 bases). Germline-derived CDR1 and CDR2 are SGHTA and FQGNSA. Trimming shortened V by 1 base and J by 5 bases, and 14 bases separated the two germline ends. The CDR3 consists of 15 residues. The CDR3 DNA reads as TGTGCCAGCAGCTTAGGTATGGGTACAGGGTATGGCTACACCTTC. Translation: CASSLGMGTGYGYTF.

In its sample, this clone was seen a few times. The V and J genes are TRBV3-1 (or the pseudogene TRBV3-2) and TRBJ1-2; 8 bases are a match to TRBD1. CDR1 is LGHDT and CDR2 is YNNKEL in the germline V gene (reference sequence). V gave up 6 bases and J gave up 5 bases; unmatched junction bases: 2. The CDR3 totals 12 residues. As DNA, the CDR3 is TGTGCCAGCAGACAGGGGGAATATGGCTACACCTTC. Its protein product is CASRQGEYGYTF.

J is TRBJ2-1 and V is TRBV7-6; D perhaps matches TRBD2 (5 bases). The CDR3 runs to 14 residues. The germline CDR1 and CDR2 sequences are SGHVS and FNYEAQ. Between the trimmed V and J ends, which lost 5 bases and 8 bases, there was a span of 16 bases. The chain's CDR3 is CASSPSPHGDEQFF. The DNA for the CDR3 is TGTGCCAGCAGCCCCAGCCCCCACGGGGATGAGCAGTTCTTC.

CDR3 region: CSARGGQGNTIYF. The CDR3 coding sequence is TGCAGCGCTCGTGGAGGACAGGGAAACACCATATATTTT. The rearrangement links TRBV29-1 to TRBJ1-3, with a weak D call TRBD1 (6 bases). Germline V gene lookup returns CDR1 SQVTM and CDR2 ANQGSEA. The CDR3 runs to 13 residues. V was shortened by 7 bases and J by 4 bases, with 14 bases between the two germline ends.